The count of the clone carrying this T cell receptor (beta chain) is one. The antigen is not known. This sample also contains other DNA sequences that code for the same CDR3. Germline V gene sequence: CDR1 LNHDA, CDR2 SQIVND (reference sequence). The CDR3 totals 13 residues. The V and J ends lost 3 bases and 2 bases respectively, with 8 bases between them. The sample belongs to a study of cytomegalovirus exposure and HLA in healthy donors. For the study at large: A later analysis reported the same platform for the roughly 120 validation repertoires and the 666 first-cohort repertoires.

Data came from immunoSEQ multiplex PCR; TCRdb stores just in-frame clones and leaves some out. The sample has around 200,000 clones; approximately 86% are singletons. Findings and limits, study-wide: A list of 150 or so TCR beta chains associated with cytomegalovirus was given. The finding came from a later analysis; first-cohort TCR clusters tended to co-occur in the roughly 120 validation repertoires. Generally TCR sequences proved uncommon, though certain public TCRs appeared in numerous donors.

This TCR was sampled from a woman under 30 in good health and CMV-seronegative. V is TRBV19 and J is TRBJ2-7, with D possibly TRBD2 on 5 matching bases. The sample was PBMCs. CDR3 region: CASSISGAYEQYF. The DNA of the CDR3 is TGTGCCAGTAGTATCAGCGGAGCCTACGAGCAGTACTTC.